This entry lists 22 T cell receptor beta chains sequenced from one sample in a study of T-cell reconstitution after alpha-beta-depleted transplantation in children. Unique molecular identifiers were incorporated during preparation of the TCRbeta library. One entry per CDR3 protein, called by TCRdb with MiXCR from the PCR reads. This table holds some 520,000 distinct CDR3 sequences, about 30% found once. Sequenced material: PBMCs from the stem cell graft donor, taken from the stem cell graft. The receptors shown here come from a human donor who donated a stem cell graft to a child with aplastic anemia.

The rearrangement joins TRBV7-2 to TRBJ2-2; D is unclear. V was trimmed by 10 bases and J by 0 bases, leaving 6 bases between them. Germline V gene data show CDR1 as SGHTA and CDR2 as FQGNSA. This CDR3 is 12 amino acids long. The CDR3 DNA follows: TGTGCCACCGTGTCGAACACCGGGGAGCTGTTTTTT. The encoded protein is CATVSNTGELFF.

This clonotype has a handful of counts. The chain combines TRBV12-5 with TRBJ2-7; 7 bases align to TRBD1. V lost 6 bases and J lost 5; bases outside the gene matches: 10. The germline CDR1 and CDR2 sequences are LGHNT and FRNRAP. This CDR3 region has 14 residues. DNA of the CDR3: TGTGCTAGTGGCCCCCCACAGGGGTCTGACGAGCAGTACGTC. Translating it yields CASGPPQGSDEQYV.

In this sample, this clonotype turned up a few times. The V and J genes are TRBV10-3 and TRBJ1-5, with 7 nucleotides matching TRBD1. Germline values: CDR1 ENHRY, CDR2 SYGVKD. There are 13 residues in the CDR3. V lost 5 bases, J lost 5 bases, and 3 bases stayed unmatched. The DNA of the CDR3 is TGTGCCATCAGTTCAGGGGGAGATCAGCCCCAGCATTTT. Encoded protein: CAISSGGDQPQHF.

This chain uses TRBV5-1 with TRBJ2-5; 10 bases are shared with TRBD1. Germline V gene sequence: CDR1 SGHRS, CDR2 YFSETQ. The CDR3 runs 15 residues. V lost 6 bases and J lost 4; bases outside the gene matches: 9. CDR3 in amino acids: CASTTGTGVRETQYF. The CDR3 coding sequence is TGCGCCAGCACCACCGGGACAGGGGTTAGAGAGACCCAGTACTTC.

This clonotype has only a few counts. V and J are TRBV29-1 and TRBJ1-5, with 12 bases fitting TRBD1. J gave up 6 bases and V 7 bases, and 4 bases lay outside the gene matches. Germline V gene lookup returns CDR1 SQVTM and CDR2 ANQGSEA. CDR3 length: 13 amino acids. CDR3 DNA sequence: TGCAGCGGGGGACAGGGGGCCGGTCAGCCCCAGCATTTT. Translation gives CSGGQGAGQPQHF.

This clonotype was observed a handful of times. This chain uses TRBV5-1 with TRBJ2-1; 11 nucleotides line up with TRBD2. The junction had 10 bases not matched to a gene; V was cut back by 4 bases and J by 7 bases. The CDR3 is made up of 16 amino acids. Looked up from germline, CDR1 is SGHRS and CDR2 is YFSETQ. The CDR3, as DNA: TGCGCCAGCAGCAGAACTAGCGGGAGCGGGCAAAATGAGCAGTTCTTC. Protein product: CASSRTSGSGQNEQFF.

The J gene is TRBJ1-5, the V gene TRBV28; D is perhaps TRBD1 (5 bases). The CDR3 contains 12 residues. V was cut by 9 bases and J by 9 bases, with 15 bases left in between. Germline loops: CDR1 MDHEN, CDR2 SYDVKM. This CDR3 reads CASGGGRRPQHF. The DNA of the CDR3 is TGTGCCAGTGGGGGTGGCAGGAGGCCCCAGCATTTT.

This clonotype was counted only a few times. The chain uses TRBV7-2 and TRBJ2-7, with a weak D call TRBD1 (6 bases). The V gene lost 2 bases and the J gene lost 3 bases, with 11 bases spanning the gap. Per germline, CDR1 SGHTA and CDR2 FQGNSA. CDR3 length: 14 residues. Written as DNA, the CDR3 is TGTGCCAGCAGCTTATCACGGGACATCTACGAGCAGTACGTC. Encoded protein: CASSLSRDIYEQYV.

This chain links TRBV7-2 with TRBJ2-1; D ambiguous. Trimming stripped 4 bases from V and 7 bases from J, with 11 bases between. The CDR3 runs 13 residues. Germline V gene sequence: CDR1 SGHTA, CDR2 FQGNSA. CDR3 sequence reads: CTSSSGAINEQFF. The CDR3 region has the DNA TGTACCAGCAGCTCAGGCGCGATAAATGAGCAGTTCTTC.

The chain carries TRBV28 and TRBJ1-5; tentative D call: TRBD1 (6 bases). In germline, CDR1 is MDHEN, CDR2 SYDVKM. This CDR3 contains 14 residues. V was shortened by 6 bases and J by 5 bases, with 14 bases between the two germline ends. The CDR3 region has the DNA TGTGCCAGCAGGGGACATGGGACGGATCAGCCCCAGCATTTT. Its protein is CASRGHGTDQPQHF.

This clonotype was counted a few times. The chain links TRBV30 to TRBJ2-1; D gene uncertain. V was trimmed by 3 bases and J by 8 bases, leaving 5 bases between them. This CDR3 is 10 amino acids long. Germline V gene lookup returns CDR1 GTSNPN and CDR2 SVGIG (reference sequence). The CDR3 loop reads CAWRQDEQFF. Here the CDR3 DNA reads TGTGCCTGGAGGCAAGATGAGCAGTTCTTC.

This clonotype was seen a few times. The rearrangement uses TRBV5-1 and TRBJ2-3; 7 bases are shared with TRBD2. Germline V gives CDR1 SGHRS, CDR2 YFSETQ. V trimming: 1 base; J trimming: 1 base; junction bases outside the gene matches: 3. This CDR3 is built from 15 residues. The CDR3 DNA reads TGCGCCAGCAGCTTGATGAGCGGGGGCACAGATACGCAGTATTTT. The encoded protein is CASSLMSGGTDTQYF.

This CDR3 is CASNRGTGGDEQFF. The CDR3 coding sequence is TGTGCCAGCAACAGAGGGACAGGGGGCGATGAGCAGTTCTTC. V is TRBV7-2 and J is TRBJ2-1, with 12 bases identical to TRBD1. Trimming cost V 7 bases and J 8 bases; bases outside gene matches: 6. This CDR3 comprises 14 residues. Germline lookup yields CDR1 SGHTA and CDR2 FQGNSA.

This clonotype has a count of ten or more. The V call is TRBV20-1, the J call TRBJ1-3; the D is unclear. Germline lookup yields CDR1 DFQATT and CDR2 SNEGSKA (reference sequence). The CDR3 spans 14 residues. Trimming removed 4 bases at V and 1 base at J, with 11 bases between. CDR3 loop: CSANPTASGNTIYF. CDR3 coding DNA: TGCAGTGCTAATCCGACGGCATCTGGAAACACCATATATTTT.

About this clonotype itself: An end of the junction differs from the germline gene, which may be a read error. The CDR3 loop is CAISESGVQGTQYF. In DNA, the CDR3 is TGTGCCATCAGTGAGTCTGGGGTCCAAGGGACCCAGTACTTC. J is TRBJ2-5 and V is TRBV10-3; D not certain. The germline gives CDR1 ENHRY, CDR2 SYGVKD. This CDR3 comprises 14 residues.

This chain joins TRBV7-9 and TRBJ1-5, with a possible D match to TRBD1 (5 bases). The germline gives CDR1 SEHNR, CDR2 FQNEAQ (reference sequence). The germline V and J ends were trimmed by 3 bases and 5 bases, with 11 bases remaining between them. The CDR3 has 14 amino acids. This CDR3 is CASSFGGAYQPQHF. The CDR3 nucleotides are TGTGCCAGCAGCTTCGGAGGGGCCTATCAGCCCCAGCATTTT. The whole variable domain, filled in from reference TRBV7-9 and TRBJ1-5, reads DTGVSQNPRHKITKRGQNVTFRCDPISEHNRLYWYRQTLGQGPEFLTYFQNEAQLEKSRLLSDRFSAERPKGSFSTLEIQRTEQGDSAMYLCASSFGGAYQPQHFGDGTRLSIL.

This clonotype was seen only once. V gene TRBV6-5 combines with J gene TRBJ2-7, with D uncertain. This CDR3 is 18 amino acids long. CDR1 and CDR2 from the germline V gene are MNHEY and SVGAGI. The V end was cut by 2 bases, the J end by 2 bases, with 22 bases between. This CDR3 reads CASSYQSPSVEWPYEQYF. CDR3 in DNA: TGTGCCAGCAGTTACCAAAGTCCCAGCGTAGAGTGGCCCTACGAGCAGTACTTC.

The rearrangement joins TRBV6-4 to TRBJ2-1, with 8 bases fitting TRBD2. The CDR3 consists of 16 residues. V shed 5 bases and J 1 base; nucleotides not matched to a gene: 7. CDR1 and CDR2 from the germline V gene are MRHNA and SNTAGT. The CDR3 is CASSRQASGSYNEQFF. The CDR3 DNA is TGTGCCAGCAGTCGACAGGCTAGCGGGTCCTACAATGAGCAGTTCTTC.

This clonotype came up a few times. The J gene is TRBJ1-1, the V gene TRBV7-2, with D hard to call. The CDR3 length is 17 residues. The V gene lost 1 base and the J gene lost 0 bases, with 15 bases spanning the gap. CDR1 and CDR2 (germline): SGHTA, FQGNSA. The CDR3 DNA is TGTGCCAGCAGCTTAGGGAGCGAGGAGAGAATGAACACTGAAGCTTTCTTT. Its translation is CASSLGSEERMNTEAFF.

The V and J genes are TRBV19 and TRBJ1-1; D remains unclear. V was trimmed by 4 bases and J by 10 bases, leaving 13 bases between them. Germline V lookup: CDR1 LNHDA, CDR2 SQIVND (reference sequence). CDR3 length equals 12 residues. As DNA, the CDR3 is TGTGCCAGTAGTACCCTCCCGGCGGTAGCTTTCTTT. Translating it yields CASSTLPAVAFF.

This rearrangement joins TRBV30 to TRBJ1-6; D is perhaps TRBD1 (6 bases). CDR1 is GTSNPN, CDR2 SVGIG, per germline (reference sequence). The V end lost 5 bases, the J end lost 10 bases, and 15 bases lay between the germline ends. CDR3 length: 13 residues. The CDR3 DNA sequence: TGTGCCTGGGCGTTGGACAGTGGGTCACCCCTCCACTTT. Translating it yields CAWALDSGSPLHF.

The chain has TRBV12-3 or TRBV12-4 and TRBJ2-2; D is possibly TRBD1 or TRBD2 (5 bases each). Trimming shortened V by 6 bases and J by 2 bases, and 13 bases separated the two germline ends. CDR3 length: 15 residues. As DNA, the CDR3 is TGTGCCAGCAGGTCCGGGACCGTTAACACCGGGGAGCTGTTTTTT. Translating it yields CASRSGTVNTGELFF.